The present T cell receptor (beta chain) was sequenced within a study of shared clonotypes between healthy human individuals. Looking at the study overall: Donors, aged 18 to 49, were two women and a few men. Notes on the study in general: Some clonotypes were shared by all four sorted-subset donors, while others were not shared. The non-shared ones had lower generation probabilities than the shared ones.

Points on this clone: Its antigen is currently unknown.

Investigators divided CD4+ cells into CD45RA+ naive and CD45RA-negative memory subsets. CDR1 is MDHEN and CDR2 is SYDVKM in the germline V gene. J was trimmed by 4 bases and V by 5 bases; bases with no gene match: 6. The CDR3 has 16 amino acids. Sequencing was at deep level. Sequenced by immunoSEQ multiplex PCR; TCRdb stores in-frame clones only, minus some. The sample holds just over 2,000,000 clones, 95% seen once. The rearrangement uses TRBV28 and TRBJ2-6; 9 bases align to TRBD1. The sequenced material came from naive CD4+ T cells sorted from blood. Specified subset: CD45RA+ positively selected. The clonotype was recovered from a man between 18 and 35 years old in good health. The CDR3 DNA sequence: TGTGCCAGCAGTCACGGACAGGGGACCGGGGCCAACGTCCTGACTTTC. Its translation: CASSHGQGTGANVLTF. Drawing the rest from reference TRBV28 and TRBJ2-6, the complete variable domain is DVKVTQSSRYLVKRTGEKVFLECVQDMDHENMFWYRQDPGLGLRLIYFSYDVKMKEKGDIPEGYSVSREKKERFSLILESASTNQTSMYLCASSHGQGTGANVLTFGAGSRLTVL.